These 25 T cell receptor beta chains came from one sample sequenced in a study of cytomegalovirus exposure and HLA in healthy donors. Primers for the PCR totalled 60 Vbeta and 13 Jbeta. Sequenced by immunoSEQ multiplex PCR; TCRdb stores in-frame clones only, minus some. Of about 100,000 clones detected, around 73% appear once; the ten largest clones hold about 3.7%. Sequencing was performed on PBMCs. All receptors come from a man aged 35 to 55 in good health and CMV-seronegative.

The CDR3 here is CASSQDMASSTDTQYF. CDR3 nucleotide sequence: TGTGCCAGCAGCCAAGATATGGCCTCTAGCACAGATACGCAGTATTTT. The chain combines TRBV4-2 with TRBJ2-3, with D unresolved. The germline V gene encodes CDR1 LGHNA and CDR2 YNFKEQ. V lost 0 bases and J 0 bases, leaving 10 bases between the germline ends. This CDR3 is built from 16 residues.

The chain has TRBV25-1 and TRBJ1-1; a weak D match, TRBD1 (5 bases). There are 14 residues in the CDR3. V lost 1 base, J lost 1 base, and 7 bases lay in between. Germline CDR1 and CDR2: MGHDK and SYGVNS. The CDR3 DNA follows: TGTGCCAGCAGTGAATTCACAGGGAACACTGAAGCTTTCTTT. This codes for CASSEFTGNTEAFF.

CDR3 protein: CASSSRQGLSYEQYF. The CDR3 DNA reads TGTGCCAGCAGCTCCCGACAGGGTCTCTCCTACGAGCAGTACTTC. This chain connects TRBV7-6 to TRBJ2-7, with TRBD1 matching 7 bases. CDR3 length: 15 amino acids. Germline-derived CDR1 and CDR2 are SGHVS and FNYEAQ. The J segment lost 0 bases and the V segment lost 4 bases, leaving 6 bases of the junction unmatched.

The chain has TRBV5-1 and TRBJ1-4; D might be TRBD1 (6 bases). Between the trimmed V and J ends, which lost 0 bases and 6 bases, there was a span of 12 bases. The CDR3 has 15 residues. CDR1 and CDR2 from the germline V gene are SGHRS and YFSETQ. The CDR3 reads CASSLVPGAYEKLFF. CDR3 in DNA: TGCGCCAGCAGCTTGGTGCCAGGGGCGTATGAAAAACTGTTTTTT.

The chain recombines TRBV28 with TRBJ2-7, with TRBD2 matching 9 bases. The CDR3 sequence is 14 residues long. The junction had 3 bases not matched to a gene; V was cut back by 3 bases and J by 3 bases. From germline, CDR1 is MDHEN and CDR2 SYDVKM. Here the CDR3 DNA reads TGTGCCAGCAGTTTGGTAGCGGGGGACTACGAGCAGTACTTC. Translation gives CASSLVAGDYEQYF.

This clone has just a few counts. The rearrangement uses TRBV2 and TRBJ1-5; 7 positions match TRBD1. The CDR3 covers 14 residues. Germline lookup yields CDR1 SNHLY and CDR2 FYNNEI. The J segment lost 4 bases and the V segment lost 8 bases, leaving 8 bases of the junction unmatched. Here the CDR3 reads CASDRQGRNQPQHF. DNA of the CDR3: TGTGCCAGCGACCGACAGGGCCGTAATCAGCCCCAGCATTTT.

The V and J genes are TRBV10-1 and TRBJ2-7, with TRBD1 as a possible D gene (6 bases). Trimming left V 10 bases short and J 5 bases short, with 24 bases between. The germline CDR1 and CDR2 sequences are WNHNN and SYGVQD (reference sequence). The CDR3 runs to 15 residues. CDR3 bases: TGCGCCAACAAAACCTCCACAGGGCTGGGGAACGAGCAGTACTTC. Amino acids: CANKTSTGLGNEQYF.

This sequence joins TRBV4-2 and TRBJ2-5, with D possibly matching TRBD2 (6 bases). V was shortened by 0 bases and J by 2 bases, with 13 bases between the two germline ends. The germline CDR1 and CDR2 sequences are LGHNA and YNFKEQ. This CDR3 comprises 16 residues. This CDR3 reads CASSQDTGAGQETQYF. CDR3 DNA sequence: TGTGCCAGCAGCCAAGATACCGGGGCGGGGCAAGAGACCCAGTACTTC.

This clone was counted between two and nine times. The chain links TRBV5-1 to TRBJ1-1, with 8 bases lining up with TRBD1. Germline CDR1 and CDR2: SGHRS and YFSETQ. V shed 4 bases and J 5 bases; nucleotides not matched to a gene: 4. This CDR3 spans 13 amino acids. The CDR3 nucleotides are TGCGCCAGCAGCCCTGGACAGGGTACTGAAGCTTTCTTT. Translated, it gives CASSPGQGTEAFF. The complete variable domain, with remaining parts taken from reference TRBV5-1 and TRBJ1-1, reads KAGVTQTPRYLIKTRGQQVTLSCSPISGHRSVSWYQQTPGQGLQFLFEYFSETQRNKGNFPGRFSGRQFSNSRSEMNVSTLELGDSALYLCASSPGQGTEAFFGQGTRLTVV.

The chain joins TRBV14 to TRBJ1-1; weak D call: TRBD1 (6 bases). Germline V gene data show CDR1 as SGHDN and CDR2 as FVKESK. The length of the CDR3 is 13 residues. The germline V and J ends were trimmed by 0 bases and 7 bases, with 9 bases remaining between them. CDR3 DNA: TGTGCCAGCAGCCAAGATTGGACAGATGAAGCTTTCTTT. Translation: CASSQDWTDEAFF.

The chain is built from TRBV5-1 and TRBJ1-1; 7 bases map to TRBD1. The CDR3 length is 15 residues. Germline loops: CDR1 SGHRS, CDR2 YFSETQ. Trimming took 0 bases from V and 1 from J; bases not matched to a gene: 3. The CDR3 spells CASSLGQGGNTEAFF. In DNA form, the CDR3 reads TGCGCCAGCAGCTTGGGACAGGGCGGGAACACTGAAGCTTTCTTT.

CDR3 in DNA: TGTGCCAGCAGCTCACTATCAGAGGAAGAGACCCAGTACTTC. Protein: CASSSLSEEETQYF. The gene calls are TRBV21-1 and TRBJ2-5; whether TRBD2, the table's D call, matches the DNA was not checked. TRBV21-1 is reported as a pseudogene. The CDR3 totals 14 residues.

The chain employs TRBV5-1 and TRBJ2-7; a possible D gene is TRBD2 (5 bases). The CDR3 runs 14 residues. Trimming removed 0 bases at V and 5 bases at J, with 12 bases between. CDR1 and CDR2 from the germline V gene are SGHRS and YFSETQ. For the CDR3, the DNA is TGCGCCAGCAGCTTGGTTGGTAGGGAGAACGAGCAGTACTTC. This gives the protein CASSLVGRENEQYF. The full variable domain, completed using reference TRBV5-1 and TRBJ2-7, is KAGVTQTPRYLIKTRGQQVTLSCSPISGHRSVSWYQQTPGQGLQFLFEYFSETQRNKGNFPGRFSGRQFSNSRSEMNVSTLELGDSALYLCASSLVGRENEQYFGPGTRLTVT.

This rearrangement joins TRBV5-1 to TRBJ2-5; a weak D match, TRBD2 (6 bases). The germline V gene encodes CDR1 SGHRS and CDR2 YFSETQ. Between the trimmed V and J ends, which lost 1 base and 6 bases, there was a span of 10 bases. The CDR3 totals 13 residues. The DNA for the CDR3 is TGCGCCAGCAGCTTGATGGAGGGCCAGACCCAGTACTTC. Translation gives CASSLMEGQTQYF.

The chain carries TRBV28 and TRBJ2-2; D may be TRBD1 (5 bases). The V and J ends lost 6 bases and 2 bases respectively, with 22 bases between them. In germline, CDR1 is MDHEN, CDR2 SYDVKM. The CDR3 length is 18 residues. The CDR3, as DNA: TGTGCCAGCAGGCGATCCACAGGTCGGGTTTTAAACACCGGGGAGCTGTTTTTT. Protein sequence: CASRRSTGRVLNTGELFF.

This clone was counted between two and nine times. The V call is TRBV5-4, the J call TRBJ1-6; D may be TRBD1 (6 bases). Germline lookup yields CDR1 SGHNT and CDR2 YYREEE (reference sequence). Trimming shortened V by 5 bases and J by 10 bases, and 19 bases separated the two germline ends. This CDR3 has 15 amino acids. The CDR3 nucleotides read TGTGCCAGCAGTAAAAATACAGGGTCGGGATCACCCCTCCACTTT. It translates to CASSKNTGSGSPLHF.

The CDR3 spells CSVEDVRGPTVHEQYF. In nucleotides, the CDR3 is TGCAGCGTTGAAGATGTGCGGGGGCCTACGGTTCACGAGCAGTACTTC. The rearrangement joins TRBV29-1 to TRBJ2-7; perhaps TRBD2 as D (7 bases). V was pared by 0 bases and J by 5 bases, with 20 bases between. The CDR3 is 16 residues long. The germline V gene encodes CDR1 SQVTM and CDR2 ANQGSEA.

The gene calls are TRBV7-8 and TRBJ2-7, with D maybe TRBD1 (7 bases). The CDR3 extends over 16 amino acids. Deletions cut 2 bases from V and 4 bases from J, with 18 bases between. Germline V lookup: CDR1 SGHVS, CDR2 FQNEAQ. In DNA form, the CDR3 reads TGTGCCAGCAGCTTATTCGCCGCGGGACAGAAATACGAGCAGTACTTC. The encoded protein is CASSLFAAGQKYEQYF. Full variable domain (outside the CDR3, taken from reference TRBV7-8 and TRBJ2-7): GAGVSQSPRYKVAKRGQDVALRCDPISGHVSLFWYQQALGQGPEFLTYFQNEAQLDKSGLPSDRFFAERPEGSVSTLKIQRTQQEDSAVYLCASSLFAAGQKYEQYFGPGTRLTVT.

This clone was found a few times. The chain joins TRBV6-1 to TRBJ2-5; 8 bases line up with TRBD2. Germline CDR1 MNHNS, CDR2 SASEGT. The ends lost 4 bases at V and 2 bases at J; junction bases unmatched: 0. This CDR3 comprises 13 residues. The CDR3 is CASSASGQETQYF. Here the CDR3 DNA reads TGTGCCAGCAGTGCTAGCGGGCAAGAGACCCAGTACTTC.

The V and J genes are TRBV11-2 and TRBJ1-1, with D possibly being TRBD1 (5 bases). V lost 7 bases and J lost 5, with 11 bases in between. The CDR3 has 12 amino acids. Germline V gives CDR1 SGHAT, CDR2 FQNNGV. Here the CDR3 reads CASISGGTEAFF. CDR3 nucleotide sequence: TGTGCCAGCATATCTGGGGGGACTGAAGCTTTCTTT.

The V call is TRBV6-4, the J call TRBJ1-4; D might be TRBD1 (5 bases). V was clipped by 10 bases and J by 5 bases, with 14 bases between them. CDR3 size: 13 residues. CDR1 and CDR2 (germline): MRHNA, SNTAGT. CDR3 bases: TGTGCCATTCGCGGGACCGAGAATGAAAAACTGTTTTTT. It translates to CAIRGTENEKLFF.

The V gene is TRBV5-5, the J gene TRBJ1-1; 8 bases agree with TRBD1. The germline gives CDR1 SGHKS, CDR2 YYEKEE (reference sequence). Losses at the gene ends were 6 bases for V and 0 bases for J; bases not matched to a gene: 4. The CDR3 extends over 14 amino acids. CDR3 in amino acids: CASTWTGMNTEAFF. DNA of the CDR3: TGTGCCAGCACCTGGACAGGGATGAACACTGAAGCTTTCTTT. The full variable domain, its missing parts supplied by reference TRBV5-5 and TRBJ1-1, is DAGVTQSPTHLIKTRGQQVTLRCSPISGHKSVSWYQQVLGQGPQFIFQYYEKEERGRGNFPDRFSARQFPNYSSELNVNALLLGDSALYLCASTWTGMNTEAFFGQGTRLTVV.

The J gene is TRBJ1-2, the V gene TRBV6-6; 9 bases agree with TRBD1. This CDR3 has 13 amino acids. The ends lost 6 bases at V and 6 bases at J; junction bases unmatched: 5. The V gene's germline CDR1 is MNHNY and CDR2 SVGAGI (reference sequence). This CDR3 is CASRRTGEDGYTF. The CDR3 bases are TGTGCCAGCAGACGGACAGGGGAGGATGGCTACACCTTC.

The chain uses TRBV5-6 and TRBJ2-6, with D uncertain. From germline, CDR1 is SGHDT and CDR2 YYEEEE. Trimming removed 2 bases from V and 5 bases from J, with 11 bases in between. The CDR3 extends over 15 amino acids. The CDR3 region has the DNA TGTGCCAGCAGCTTTAGGAGTTCTAGGGCCAACGTCCTGACTTTC. This translates into CASSFRSSRANVLTF. The full variable domain, its missing parts supplied by reference TRBV5-6 and TRBJ2-6, is DAGVTQSPTHLIKTRGQQVTLRCSPKSGHDTVSWYQQALGQGPQFIFQYYEEEERQRGNFPDRFSGHQFPNYSSELNVNALLLGDSALYLCASSFRSSRANVLTFGAGSRLTVL.

The genes are TRBV10-1 and TRBJ2-7; 7 nucleotides align to TRBD2. The CDR3 length is 20 residues. CDR1 WNHNN and CDR2 SYGVQD come from the germline V gene (reference sequence). V lost 2 bases to trimming and J lost 3 bases; unmatched junction nucleotides: 22. CDR3 sequence (DNA): TGCGCCAGCAGTGAGCCCGGGTCGGGGAGGGCGGAAGTGGGGTTCTACGAGCAGTACTTC. Amino acids: CASSEPGSGRAEVGFYEQYF.